The 32 T cell receptor beta chains below come from one sample, sequenced in a study of blood T cell repertoires in COVID-19. Sequencing used immunoSEQ multiplex PCR; TCRdb keeps in-frame clones, though not all of them. Of more than 150,000 clones in the sample, approximately 80% were seen once. Material: peripheral blood. These receptors came from a man in his sixties or seventies who had recovered from COVID-19.

This rearrangement joins TRBV24-1 to TRBJ2-5; TRBD1 agrees at 9 bases. CDR1 is KGHDR and CDR2 is SFDVKD in the germline V gene. Unmatched junction bases numbered 8, after V lost 2 bases and J lost 5 bases. CDR3 length: 16 amino acids. The CDR3 protein is CATSDSRGQGLETQYF. CDR3 nucleotide sequence: TGTGCCACCAGTGATTCTCGCGGACAGGGGCTGGAGACCCAGTACTTC.

The chain recombines TRBV2 with TRBJ1-4, with a possible D match to TRBD1 (6 bases). V gave up 6 bases and J gave up 4 bases, with 15 bases separating them. Germline CDR1 is SNHLY and CDR2 is FYNNEI. The CDR3 covers 15 residues. CDR3 bases: TGTGCCAGCAGAGACTACAGGGCTTTTAATGAAAAACTGTTTTTT. Protein: CASRDYRAFNEKLFF. Combining the CDR3 with reference TRBV2 and TRBJ1-4 gives the whole variable domain EPEVTQTPSHQVTQMGQEVILRCVPISNHLYFYWYRQILGQKVEFLVSFYNNEISEKSEIFDDQFSVERPDGSNFTLKIRSTKLEDSAMYFCASRDYRAFNEKLFFGSGTQLSVL.

This clone was detected only a few times. The chain couples TRBV18 to TRBJ2-7; a weak D match, TRBD1 (5 bases). CDR1 and CDR2 from the germline V gene are KGHSH and LQKENI. The CDR3 totals 10 residues. Trimming pared 6 bases from V and 7 bases from J, leaving 7 bases between. The CDR3 protein is CASSRTEQYF. The CDR3 DNA reads as TGTGCCAGCTCCCGGACAGAGCAGTACTTC.

The chain's CDR3 is CASSLQGMAGANVLTF. DNA of the CDR3: TGTGCCAGCAGCTTACAGGGAATGGCTGGGGCCAACGTCCTGACTTTC. The chain employs TRBV7-9 and TRBJ2-6; a weak D match, TRBD1 (5 bases). The CDR3 sequence is 16 residues long. V lost 2 bases to trimming and J lost 2 bases, with 10 bases between them. Germline V gives CDR1 SEHNR, CDR2 FQNEAQ (reference sequence).

This clone has just a few counts. The CDR3 loop is CASSEIQGAVGNEQFF. The CDR3 bases are TGCGCCAGCAGTGAAATACAGGGGGCTGTGGGCAATGAGCAGTTCTTC. V and J are TRBV10-1 and TRBJ2-1; TRBD1 matches at 9 bases. The V gene's germline CDR1 is WNHNN and CDR2 SYGVQD (reference sequence). The trim removed 3 bases at V and 6 bases at J, leaving 9 bases unmatched. This CDR3 has 16 residues.

The CDR3 region is CASSEYRGGTDTQYF. CDR3 sequence (DNA): TGTGCCAGCAGTGAATACAGGGGTGGGACAGATACGCAGTATTTT. The chain combines TRBV6-1 with TRBJ2-3; 7 bases are a match to TRBD1. The germline gives CDR1 MNHNS, CDR2 SASEGT. The CDR3 sequence is 15 residues long. Trimming cost V 2 bases and J 3 bases; bases outside gene matches: 5.

The rearrangement uses TRBV27 and TRBJ1-1, with D possibly TRBD1 on 5 matching bases. The V end was cut by 1 base, the J end by 4 bases, with 10 bases between. CDR3 size: 14 residues. CDR1 and CDR2 (germline): MNHEY, SMNVEV (reference sequence). The CDR3 region has the DNA TGTGCCAGCAGTTTATTGAGTAGGGGCACTGAAGCTTTCTTT. Protein product: CASSLLSRGTEAFF.

This chain links TRBV5-1 with TRBJ1-4, with D possibly TRBD1 on 5 matching bases. The ends were cut back, 0 bases at V and 8 bases at J, with 17 bases in the middle. Germline V CDR1 and CDR2: SGHRS, YFSETQ. The CDR3 contains 16 residues. In nucleotides, the CDR3 is TGCGCCAGCAGCTTGGCCCCCACCTCCCGACAGGAAAAACTGTTTTTT. This sequence encodes CASSLAPTSRQEKLFF.

This chain connects TRBV4-3 to TRBJ2-1; TRBD2 matches at 7 bases. This CDR3 spans 15 amino acids. The V and J ends lost 0 bases and 6 bases, in that order; junction bases with no gene match: 5. Germline V lookup: CDR1 LGHNA, CDR2 YSLEER. The CDR3 bases are TGCGCCAGCAGCCAAGACGGGACTAACTTCAATGAGCAGTTCTTC. This translates into CASSQDGTNFNEQFF.

This sequence joins TRBV11-2 and TRBJ2-2; maybe TRBD1 (6 bases). V lost 5 bases, J lost 4 bases, and 20 bases lay in between. Germline V lookup: CDR1 SGHAT, CDR2 FQNNGV. There are 17 residues in the CDR3. The chain's CDR3 is CASSPDRRQLRTGELFF. CDR3 sequence (DNA): TGTGCCAGCAGCCCCGACAGGCGACAACTACGCACCGGGGAGCTGTTTTTT. Filled out from reference TRBV11-2 and TRBJ2-2, the complete variable domain reads EAGVAQSPRYKIIEKRQSVAFWCNPISGHATLYWYQQILGQGPKLLIQFQNNGVVDDSQLPKDRFSAERLKGVDSTLKIQPAKLEDSAVYLCASSPDRRQLRTGELFFGEGSRLTVL.

The CDR3 DNA follows: TGTGCCAGCAGGGGCGGGGGCAACGAGCAGTACTTC. Amino acid sequence: CASRGGGNEQYF. This chain uses TRBV11-2 with TRBJ2-7; the D gene is possibly TRBD2 (7 bases). Germline CDR1 is SGHAT and CDR2 is FQNNGV. The length of the CDR3 is 12 residues. V was cut by 6 bases and J by 5 bases, with 11 bases left in between.

The V gene is TRBV9, the J gene TRBJ2-2; 8 positions match TRBD2. Looked up from germline, CDR1 is SGDLS and CDR2 is YYNGEE. Trimming at V came to 2 bases and at J to 3 bases, leaving 3 bases not matched to a gene. This CDR3 region has 15 residues. DNA for the CDR3: TGTGCCAGCAGCGTTTACGGGGGGGACACCGGGGAGCTGTTTTTT. This translates into CASSVYGGDTGELFF.

The rearrangement links TRBV9 to TRBJ2-1; TRBD1 is a possible D gene (6 bases). Trimming cost V 3 bases and J 4 bases, with 17 bases left between them. Looked up from germline, CDR1 is SGDLS and CDR2 is YYNGEE. The CDR3 extends over 16 amino acids. The CDR3 is CASSATGQGAYNEQFF. CDR3 in DNA: TGTGCCAGCAGCGCGACAGGACAAGGGGCTTACAATGAGCAGTTCTTC.

V usage is TRBV28 and J usage is TRBJ1-2; the match to TRBD1 covers 8 bases. V shed 3 bases, J shed 4 bases, and the junction held 10 bases outside the gene matches. CDR1 and CDR2 from the germline V gene are MDHEN and SYDVKM. CDR3 length: 16 amino acids. The DNA for the CDR3 is TGTGCCAGCAGTTTGAGGGGGGCAGGGGGCTTCTATGGCTACACCTTC. Its translation is CASSLRGAGGFYGYTF.

The chain uses TRBV13 and TRBJ1-1; weak D call: TRBD1 (6 bases). Trimming took 5 bases from V and 5 from J, leaving 15 bases between them. In germline, CDR1 is PRHDT, CDR2 FYEKMQ (reference sequence). This CDR3 region has 14 residues. CDR3 in DNA: TGTGCCAGCAGCGCCCGGACAGTCCGAACTGAAGCTTTCTTT. Translating it yields CASSARTVRTEAFF.

This clone was counted once. The CDR3 DNA reads TGTGCCAGCAGCATAGAACGGGGGACAGATACGCAGTATTTT. Translation gives CASSIERGTDTQYF. The chain employs TRBV6-6 and TRBJ2-3; the D gene is possibly TRBD2 (6 bases). There are 14 residues in the CDR3. V lost 6 bases and J lost 3, with 13 bases in between. Germline V gives CDR1 MNHNY, CDR2 SVGAGI (reference sequence).

This chain joins TRBV28 and TRBJ2-4; the D is unclear. The CDR3 sequence is 14 residues long. V was shortened by 7 bases and J by 1 base, with 11 bases between the two germline ends. Germline V gene lookup returns CDR1 MDHEN and CDR2 SYDVKM. The CDR3 reads CASKSAGAKNIQYF. The CDR3 DNA reads as TGTGCCAGCAAAAGTGCCGGGGCCAAAAACATTCAGTACTTC.

The chain couples TRBV18 to TRBJ2-2; D perhaps matches TRBD1 (6 bases). Germline assignment: CDR1 KGHSH and CDR2 LQKENI. The CDR3 spans 16 residues. The V end was cut by 1 base, the J end by 0 bases, with 9 bases between. CDR3 sequence reads: CASSPQRTANTGELFF. The DNA for the CDR3 is TGTGCCAGCTCACCACAAAGGACAGCGAACACCGGGGAGCTGTTTTTT.

The V call is TRBV28, the J call TRBJ1-6, with no clear D. This CDR3 contains 14 residues. V lost 2 bases and J lost 9, with 11 bases in between. Germline-derived CDR1 and CDR2 are MDHEN and SYDVKM. The CDR3 loop is CASSLGGIGSPLHF. CDR3 DNA sequence: TGTGCCAGCAGTTTAGGAGGGATCGGTTCACCCCTCCACTTT.

This rearrangement joins TRBV2 to TRBJ2-2; 8 bases agree with TRBD2. With V trimmed by 5 bases and J by 7 bases, 6 bases remained unmatched. CDR3 length equals 14 residues. Germline V CDR1 and CDR2: SNHLY, FYNNEI. Here the CDR3 reads CASSPISGDGELFF. The CDR3 coding sequence is TGTGCCAGCAGTCCGATTAGCGGGGACGGGGAGCTGTTTTTT.

This clone was seen once. The rearrangement links TRBV5-6 to TRBJ2-1, with 8 bases fitting TRBD1. The CDR3 runs 15 residues. Unmatched junction bases numbered 4, after V lost 1 base and J lost 4 bases. Germline V gene data show CDR1 as SGHDT and CDR2 as YYEEEE. The CDR3 reads CASSLLGQAYNEQFF. The DNA for the CDR3 is TGTGCCAGCAGCTTGCTGGGACAGGCATACAATGAGCAGTTCTTC. The variable domain in full, completed from reference TRBV5-6 and TRBJ2-1, reads DAGVTQSPTHLIKTRGQQVTLRCSPKSGHDTVSWYQQALGQGPQFIFQYYEEEERQRGNFPDRFSGHQFPNYSSELNVNALLLGDSALYLCASSLLGQAYNEQFFGPGTRLTVL.

The CDR3 protein is CASSRGGEGYNEQFF. In DNA form, the CDR3 reads TGTGCCAGCAGTAGAGGGGGAGAAGGATACAATGAGCAGTTCTTC. The chain is built from TRBV11-3 and TRBJ2-1; D perhaps matches TRBD1 (6 bases). CDR3 length: 15 amino acids. The V end lost 6 bases, the J end lost 4 bases, and 16 bases lay between the germline ends. Germline-derived CDR1 and CDR2 are SGHNT and YENEEA.

V usage is TRBV28 and J usage is TRBJ1-5; TRBD1 matches at 12 bases. Germline CDR1 MDHEN, CDR2 SYDVKM. The CDR3 has 16 amino acids. With V trimmed by 4 bases and J by 2 bases, 3 bases remained unmatched. For the CDR3, the DNA is TGTGCCAGCAGTTCGGGACAGGGGGCAGGCAATCAGCCCCAGCATTTT. This gives the protein CASSSGQGAGNQPQHF. Filled out from reference TRBV28 and TRBJ1-5, the complete variable domain reads DVKVTQSSRYLVKRTGEKVFLECVQDMDHENMFWYRQDPGLGLRLIYFSYDVKMKEKGDIPEGYSVSREKKERFSLILESASTNQTSMYLCASSSGQGAGNQPQHFGDGTRLSIL.

This rearrangement joins TRBV28 to TRBJ2-1, with 8 bases fitting TRBD2. CDR3 size: 12 residues. The germline V gene encodes CDR1 MDHEN and CDR2 SYDVKM. J lost 10 bases, V lost 2 bases, and 1 base had no gene match. The CDR3 DNA is TGTGCCAGCAGTTTAGGGACTAGGGAGCAGTTCTTC. Encoded protein: CASSLGTREQFF.

In nucleotides, the CDR3 is TGTGCCAGCAGCCCTATAGCGGGAGGGGAAGATACGCAGTATTTT. Amino acid sequence: CASSPIAGGEDTQYF. The chain links TRBV5-4 to TRBJ2-3; 11 bases are shared with TRBD2. J was trimmed by 5 bases and V by 4 bases; bases with no gene match: 6. CDR3 length: 15 residues. Per the germline V gene, CDR1 is SGHNT and CDR2 is YYREEE (reference sequence).

This clone was detected only a few times. The rearrangement joins TRBV7-9 to TRBJ2-1; D uncertain. Germline CDR1 reads SEHNR; CDR2 reads FQNEAQ (reference sequence). The CDR3 loop spans 12 amino acids. Trimming took 4 bases from V and 8 from J, leaving 9 bases between them. The CDR3 reads CASSSAIYEQFF. In DNA form, the CDR3 reads TGTGCCAGCAGCTCCGCTATATATGAGCAGTTCTTC. The full variable domain, rest sourced from reference TRBV7-9 and TRBJ2-1, is DTGVSQNPRHKITKRGQNVTFRCDPISEHNRLYWYRQTLGQGPEFLTYFQNEAQLEKSRLLSDRFSAERPKGSFSTLEIQRTEQGDSAMYLCASSSAIYEQFFGPGTRLTVL.

This chain links TRBV7-9 with TRBJ2-1; TRBD2 might be the D (6 bases). This CDR3 is 13 amino acids long. Germline values: CDR1 SEHNR, CDR2 FQNEAQ (reference sequence). V lost 5 bases to trimming and J lost 6 bases, with 11 bases between them. The DNA of the CDR3 is TGTGCCAGCAGCCGGGAGCTAGGCAATGAGCAGTTCTTC. It yields the protein CASSRELGNEQFF.

V and J are TRBV7-2 and TRBJ1-2; TRBD1 matches at 8 bases. V shed 5 bases, J shed 7 bases, and the junction held 9 bases outside the gene matches. The CDR3 is 14 amino acids. Germline loops: CDR1 SGHTA, CDR2 FQGNSA. The CDR3 coding sequence is TGTGCCAGCAGCACCCACAGGGGGGACGGTGGCTACACCTTC. Protein product: CASSTHRGDGGYTF.

The chain is built from TRBV3-1 (or the pseudogene TRBV3-2) and TRBJ2-7; 10 nucleotides align to TRBD2. The CDR3 runs 14 residues. Germline V CDR1 and CDR2: LGHDT, YNNKEL (reference sequence). J lost 6 bases, V lost 4 bases, and 6 bases had no gene match. The CDR3 protein is CASSPGIAGGEQYF. The CDR3 DNA is TGTGCCAGCAGCCCGGGGATAGCGGGAGGCGAGCAGTACTTC.

This clone turned up a few times. The J gene is TRBJ2-3, the V gene TRBV2, with 8 positions matching TRBD2. This CDR3 has 15 residues. Germline trimming cut 6 bases from V and 4 bases from J; bases unmatched to any gene: 9. Germline CDR1 and CDR2: SNHLY and FYNNEI. The CDR3 protein is CASRLLAESSDTQYF. In DNA form, the CDR3 reads TGTGCCAGCAGGCTACTAGCGGAGTCTTCAGATACGCAGTATTTT.

The chain carries TRBV12-3 or TRBV12-4 and TRBJ1-2; D may be TRBD1 (5 bases). Trimming left V 6 bases short and J 4 bases short, with 12 bases between. The CDR3 contains 13 residues. The CDR3 coding sequence is TGTGCCAGCAGGAGGACACCGACCTATGGCTACACCTTC. Protein product: CASRRTPTYGYTF.

This clone was counted ten times or more. Other DNA sequences of this sample code for an identical CDR3. V and J are TRBV3-1 (or the pseudogene TRBV3-2) and TRBJ1-5; D may be TRBD1 (6 bases). Germline CDR1 reads LGHDT; CDR2 reads YNNKEL (reference sequence). The CDR3 loop spans 12 amino acids. V was cut by 2 bases and J by 7 bases, with 6 bases left in between. DNA for the CDR3: TGTGCCAGCAGCCAACAGGGGCAGCCCCAGCATTTT. It encodes CASSQQGQPQHF.